Listed below are T cell receptor beta chains from one sample, sequenced in a study of blood T cell repertoires in COVID-19. TCRdb's copy holds only in-frame clones and misses some; the assay was immunoSEQ multiplex PCR. Of 300,000 to 350,000 clones in the sample, 85% to 95% were seen once. The specimen sequenced was PBMCs or T cells enriched from blood (not recorded which). Receptors originate from a woman aged 25 to 45 who had been exposed to COVID-19. CDR3s include the opening cysteine and the closing phenylalanine or tryptophan. The D gene is left open where the match is weak. The listing skips clone size in some rows; elsewhere it reads once, few, many or a size class.

clone size,V gene,D gene,J gene,CDR3 protein
NA,TRBV5-4,NA,TRBJ2-7,CASSLEAGGLYEQYF
NA,TRBV5-4,NA,TRBJ1-2,CASSLRGDGYTF
NA,TRBV12-3/TRBV12-4,NA,TRBJ2-2,CASSDRLPELFF
NA,TRBV9,NA,TRBJ2-2,CASSVGVTAGELFF
NA,TRBV7-6,TRBD2,TRBJ2-3,CASSLHPSGGVSTDTQYF
NA,TRBV4-3,TRBD1,TRBJ1-4,CASSLGDSNEKLFF
NA,TRBV5-1,NA,TRBJ2-7,CASSPRPGQGSYEQYF
NA,TRBV2,NA,TRBJ1-1,CASSVSRNTEAFF
NA,TRBV7-8,TRBD1,TRBJ1-6,CASSLWTGQNSPLHF
NA,TRBV9,NA,TRBJ1-5,CASGPGGSSNQPQHF
NA,TRBV3-1/TRBV3-2,NA,TRBJ2-7,CASSPRDNSYEQYF
NA,TRBV6-5,NA,TRBJ1-1,CASSRGAINTEAFF
NA,TRBV23-1,NA,TRBJ1-1,CASSQSAWGGENTEAFF
NA,TRBV29-1,TRBD1,TRBJ2-7,CSVPGTGDYEQYF
NA,TRBV7-2,NA,TRBJ1-6,CASSLLTGDNSPLHF
NA,TRBV5-6,NA,TRBJ2-7,CASSHRQVGPYEQYF
few,TRBV3-1/TRBV3-2,NA,TRBJ1-6,CASSLTSSYNSPLHF
NA,TRBV6-5,TRBD1,TRBJ1-2,CASRRDRYYGYTF
NA,TRBV18,NA,TRBJ1-1,CASSPEVLGEAFF
once,TRBV3-1/TRBV3-2,TRBD1,TRBJ1-2,CASSPGQVGYTF
NA,TRBV21-1,NA,TRBJ2-3,CASSEGLATVTDTQYF
NA,TRBV5-4,NA,TRBJ1-1,CASSFQTGLVNTEAFF
few,TRBV5-1,NA,TRBJ2-2,CASSLQPRGNTGELFF
once,TRBV3-1/TRBV3-2,NA,TRBJ1-2,CASSQDALLPYGYTF
NA,TRBV27,NA,TRBJ2-5,CASSLLAGTVSPSGQYF
once,TRBV7-2,NA,TRBJ1-6,CASSFFGNNSPLHF
few,TRBV6-2/TRBV6-3,TRBD1,TRBJ2-7,CASSFRDRFSYEQYF
NA,TRBV5-1,NA,TRBJ1-6,CASSFLTRRVKGSPLHF
few,TRBV15,NA,TRBJ2-7,CATSVRTTERVQYF
NA,TRBV28,TRBD1,TRBJ1-5,CASSWTGWNWGNQPQHF
NA,TRBV4-1,TRBD1,TRBJ2-5,CASSQSHRGRETQYF
NA,TRBV4-2,NA,TRBJ1-2,CASSQNDFYGYTF
NA,TRBV5-6,NA,TRBJ2-1,CASSSLPLEQFF
NA,TRBV4-1,TRBD2,TRBJ2-7,CASSQGLAGGRAYEQYF
NA,TRBV6-5,NA,TRBJ1-2,CASTGVGGYGYTF
NA,TRBV5-1,NA,TRBJ1-3,CASSLARGGGSGNTIYF
once,TRBV19,TRBD1,TRBJ1-5,CASSIPGRTGSHQPQHF
NA,TRBV18,TRBD1,TRBJ2-7,CASSPGTGSGYEQYF
NA,TRBV2,NA,TRBJ2-3,CATNGRGDTQYF
NA,TRBV5-1,NA,TRBJ1-6,CASSLQGVNSPLHF
NA,TRBV5-1,NA,TRBJ1-5,CASSLDGRYSNQPQHF
NA,TRBV7-2,NA,TRBJ1-5,CASSSRGYSNQPQHF
NA,TRBV10-3,TRBD1,TRBJ1-6,CAIRGTRDRASPLHF
NA,TRBV4-3,NA,TRBJ1-1,CASSQDLGGEANTEAFF
NA,TRBV29-1,TRBD2,TRBJ2-1,CSVEGGETSDGNEQFF
NA,TRBV3-1/TRBV3-2,TRBD2,TRBJ2-4,CASSQVSSGGIQYF
NA,TRBV5-6,NA,TRBJ1-2,CASSFAGSTYGYTF
NA,TRBV19,NA,TRBJ1-6,CASSVGSSYNSPLHF
NA,TRBV7-2,NA,TRBJ2-5,CASSFFPGSQETQYF
NA,TRBV6-1,NA,TRBJ1-6,CASSEAPRVNSPLHF
NA,TRBV5-1,NA,TRBJ1-2,CASSLRDNYGYTF
NA,TRBV18,TRBD2,TRBJ2-1,CASSIRLADSYNEQFF
NA,TRBV27,NA,TRBJ1-3,CASKRVSGNTIYF
NA,TRBV5-8,TRBD1,TRBJ1-6,CASSHGTANSPLHF
once,TRBV9,TRBD2,TRBJ2-1,CASSVAPASGDWVQFF
NA,TRBV11-2,NA,TRBJ2-4,CASGGASRKNIQYF
once,TRBV5-1,TRBD1,TRBJ1-2,CASSLGTGDGYGYTF
NA,TRBV15,NA,TRBJ1-4,CATSRDPGAGDEKLFF
NA,TRBV7-8,NA,TRBJ1-4,CASSLEAPGKLFF